Sequencing of this T cell receptor beta chain was carried out in a study of graft-versus-host responses after intestinal transplantation. Study-wide context: Multivisceral, liver-intestinal, or isolated intestinal grafts were transplanted into recipients. Each recipient received anti-thymocyte globulin induction, then tacrolimus and steroids for approximately three years. Study-level findings and limits: Peak circulating GvH clone levels were associated with early post-transplant HvG declines. Allografts of patients with graft-donor T cell macrochimerism showed high graft-versus-host to host-versus-graft clone ratios.

A remark on this clone: Its matching antigen is unknown.

Libraries were prepared by immunoSEQ multiplex PCR; TCRdb keeps only in-frame clonotypes and omits some of them. This table holds thousands of clones, about 83% found once. Both intraepithelial and lamina propria lymphocytes were released by processing graft tissue. This CDR3 spans 14 amino acids. Germline CDR1 and CDR2: MGHRA and YSYEKL. With V trimmed by 8 bases and J by 4 bases, 4 bases remained unmatched. The input for sequencing was ileum tissue, taken 300 to 310 days after intestinal transplant. This receptor was taken from a human patient who received an intestinal transplant, so some T cells may come from the graft donor. V is TRBV4-1 and J is TRBJ2-2; 10 bases fit TRBD2. The CDR3 here is CASRRLAGTGELFF. The CDR3, as DNA: TGCGCCAGCCGCAGACTAGCGGGCACCGGGGAGCTGTTTTTT.